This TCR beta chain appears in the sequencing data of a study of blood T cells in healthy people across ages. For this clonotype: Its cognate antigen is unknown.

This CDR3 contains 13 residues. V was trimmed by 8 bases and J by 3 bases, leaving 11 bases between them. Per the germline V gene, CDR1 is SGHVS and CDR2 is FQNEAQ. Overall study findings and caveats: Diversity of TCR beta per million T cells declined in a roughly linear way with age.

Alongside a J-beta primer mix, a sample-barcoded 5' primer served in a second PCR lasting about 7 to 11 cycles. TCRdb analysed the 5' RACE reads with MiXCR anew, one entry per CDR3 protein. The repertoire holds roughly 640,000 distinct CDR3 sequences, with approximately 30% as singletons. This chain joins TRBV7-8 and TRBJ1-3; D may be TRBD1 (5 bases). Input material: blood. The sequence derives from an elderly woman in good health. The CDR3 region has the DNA TGTGCCAGCCGGACGGGGGGTGGAAACACCATATATTTT. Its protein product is CASRTGGGNTIYF. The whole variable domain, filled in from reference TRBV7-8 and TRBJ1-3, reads GAGVSQSPRYKVAKRGQDVALRCDPISGHVSLFWYQQALGQGPEFLTYFQNEAQLDKSGLPSDRFFAERPEGSVSTLKIQRTQQEDSAVYLCASRTGGGNTIYFGEGSWLTVV.